Below are 5 T cell receptor beta chains sequenced from a single sample in a study of T cells in localized non-small cell lung cancer. TCRdb's copy holds only in-frame clones and misses some; the assay was immunoSEQ multiplex PCR. This table has 7,000 to 7,500 clones, approximately 50% appearing once. Sequencing used lymph node tissue, obtained before any cancer treatment. Source of these receptors: a female donor older than 55 with stage I lung adenocarcinoma.

The gene calls are TRBV1 and TRBJ2-1; the table names TRBD2, a call not compared with the DNA. TRBV1 is tagged as a pseudogene. The CDR3 is made up of 15 amino acids. The CDR3 sequence is CASSQIAGAYNEQFF. In nucleotides, the CDR3 is TGCGCCAGCAGCCAAATAGCGGGAGCCTACAATGAGCAGTTCTTC.

The rearrangement joins TRBV16 to TRBJ1-5, with D unclear. Germline V gene lookup returns CDR1 KGHSY and CDR2 FQNENV. The CDR3 runs to 13 residues. The V end lost 4 bases, the J end lost 6 bases, and 10 bases lay between the germline ends. CDR3 nucleotides: TGTGCCAGCAGCCCTCTTTTCGGTCAGCCCCAGCATTTT. Translated: CASSPLFGQPQHF.

This clone occurred a few times. The genes are TRBV11-3 and TRBJ2-7; 7 bases map to TRBD1. The CDR3 covers 15 residues. Germline V lookup: CDR1 SGHNT, CDR2 YENEEA. V lost 5 bases, J lost 3 bases, and 10 bases stayed unmatched. The CDR3: CASSPRDSVHYEQYF. The DNA of the CDR3 is TGTGCCAGCAGCCCCCGGGACAGCGTGCACTACGAGCAGTACTTC.

V gene TRBV19 combines with J gene TRBJ1-2, with 9 bases fitting TRBD1. The CDR3 consists of 14 residues. Trimming at V came to 4 bases and at J to 6 bases, leaving 6 bases not matched to a gene. The germline gives CDR1 LNHDA, CDR2 SQIVND (reference sequence). The CDR3 sequence is CASSTTGTGNGYTF. CDR3 DNA sequence: TGTGCCAGTAGTACAACCGGGACAGGGAATGGCTACACCTTC.

This clone was observed a handful of times. The rearrangement joins TRBV9 to TRBJ2-1; a possible D gene is TRBD2 (6 bases). The germline V gene encodes CDR1 SGDLS and CDR2 YYNGEE. The CDR3 runs to 13 residues. The ends were cut back, 2 bases at V and 12 bases at J, with 15 bases in the middle. The CDR3 loop is CASSVGFGRGQFF. The DNA for the CDR3 is TGTGCCAGCAGCGTGGGATTCGGGCGGGGGCAGTTCTTC.